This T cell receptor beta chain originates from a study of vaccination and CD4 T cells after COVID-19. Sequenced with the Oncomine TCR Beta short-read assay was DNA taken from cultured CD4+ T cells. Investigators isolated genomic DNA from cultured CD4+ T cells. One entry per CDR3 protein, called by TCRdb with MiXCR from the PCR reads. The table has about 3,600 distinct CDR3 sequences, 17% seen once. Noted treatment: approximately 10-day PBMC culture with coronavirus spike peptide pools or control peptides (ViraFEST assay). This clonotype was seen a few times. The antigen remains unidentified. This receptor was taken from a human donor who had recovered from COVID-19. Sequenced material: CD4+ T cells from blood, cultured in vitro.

The CDR3 DNA reads as TGCAGTGCTACACAGGGGTCTGGCACTGAAGCTTTCTTT. Amino acids: CSATQGSGTEAFF. J is TRBJ1-1 and V is TRBV20-1; 7 bases map to TRBD1. From germline, CDR1 is DFQATT and CDR2 SNEGSKA (reference sequence). The CDR3 consists of 13 residues. With V trimmed by 4 bases and J by 4 bases, 6 bases remained unmatched.